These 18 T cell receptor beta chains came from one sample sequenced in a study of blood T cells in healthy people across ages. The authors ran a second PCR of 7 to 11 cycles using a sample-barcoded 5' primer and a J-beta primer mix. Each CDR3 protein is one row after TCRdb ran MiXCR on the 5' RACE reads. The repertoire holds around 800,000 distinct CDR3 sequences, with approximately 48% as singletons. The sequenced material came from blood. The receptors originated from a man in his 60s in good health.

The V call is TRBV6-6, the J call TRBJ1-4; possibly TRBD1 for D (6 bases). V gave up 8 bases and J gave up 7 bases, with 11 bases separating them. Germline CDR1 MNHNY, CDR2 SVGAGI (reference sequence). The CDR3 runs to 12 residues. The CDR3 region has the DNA TGTGCCAGCGGGGGCGCCGGTGAAAAACTGTTTTTT. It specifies CASGGAGEKLFF.

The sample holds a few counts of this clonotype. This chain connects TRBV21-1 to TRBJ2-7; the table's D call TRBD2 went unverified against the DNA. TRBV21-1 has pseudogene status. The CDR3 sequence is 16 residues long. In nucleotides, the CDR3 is TGTGCCAGCAGCAAAGTAGCGGGGGGCCTCTCCTACGAGCAGTACTTC. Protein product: CASSKVAGGLSYEQYF.

CDR3 sequence reads: CASSPSGLGDNEQFF. The CDR3 bases are TGCGCCAGCAGCCCCTCGGGACTAGGTGACAATGAGCAGTTCTTC. This chain connects TRBV4-1 to TRBJ2-1, with 8 bases matching TRBD2. Germline V CDR1 and CDR2: MGHRA, YSYEKL. J lost 5 bases, V lost 4 bases, and 7 bases had no gene match. The CDR3 runs to 15 residues.

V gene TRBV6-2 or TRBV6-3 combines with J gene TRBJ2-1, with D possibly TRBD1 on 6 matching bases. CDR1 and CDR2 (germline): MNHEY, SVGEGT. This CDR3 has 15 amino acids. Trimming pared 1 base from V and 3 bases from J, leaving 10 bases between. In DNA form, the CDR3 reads TGTGCCAGCAGTTACTTCCCAGGGGACTACAATGAGCAGTTCTTC. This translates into CASSYFPGDYNEQFF.

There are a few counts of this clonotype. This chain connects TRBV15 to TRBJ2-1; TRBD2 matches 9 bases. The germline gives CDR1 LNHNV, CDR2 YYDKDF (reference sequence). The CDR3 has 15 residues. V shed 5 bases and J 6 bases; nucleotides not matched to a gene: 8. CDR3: CATSGPGLASNEQFF. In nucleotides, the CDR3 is TGTGCCACCAGCGGTCCGGGACTAGCTTCCAATGAGCAGTTCTTC.

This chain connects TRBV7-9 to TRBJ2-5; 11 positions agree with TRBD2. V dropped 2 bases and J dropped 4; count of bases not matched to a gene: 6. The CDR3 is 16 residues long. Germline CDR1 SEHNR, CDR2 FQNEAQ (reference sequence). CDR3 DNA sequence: TGTGCCAGCAGCTTAAGACTAGCGGGGACCAGAGAGACCCAGTACTTC. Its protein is CASSLRLAGTRETQYF.

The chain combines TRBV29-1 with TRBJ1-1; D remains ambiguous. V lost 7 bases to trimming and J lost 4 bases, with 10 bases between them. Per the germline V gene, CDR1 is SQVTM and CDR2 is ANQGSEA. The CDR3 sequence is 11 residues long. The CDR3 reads CSAWTVTEAFF. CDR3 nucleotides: TGCAGCGCCTGGACCGTCACTGAAGCTTTCTTT.

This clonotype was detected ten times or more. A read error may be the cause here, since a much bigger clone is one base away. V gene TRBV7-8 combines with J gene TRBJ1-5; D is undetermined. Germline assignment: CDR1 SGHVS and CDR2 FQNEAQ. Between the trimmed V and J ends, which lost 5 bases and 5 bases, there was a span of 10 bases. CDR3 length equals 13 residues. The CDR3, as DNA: TGTGCCAGCAGCGTCTACAAGGATCAGCCCCAGCATTTT. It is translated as CASSVYKDQPQHF.

The CDR3 nucleotides read TGTGCCAGCAGTTTAGGGACTTTGGGAACTAATGAAAAACTGTTTTTT. It encodes CASSLGTLGTNEKLFF. The rearrangement uses TRBV28 and TRBJ1-4, with a possible D match to TRBD1 (5 bases). The CDR3 loop spans 16 amino acids. V shed 2 bases and J shed 1 base, with 11 bases lying between them. Germline loops: CDR1 MDHEN, CDR2 SYDVKM.

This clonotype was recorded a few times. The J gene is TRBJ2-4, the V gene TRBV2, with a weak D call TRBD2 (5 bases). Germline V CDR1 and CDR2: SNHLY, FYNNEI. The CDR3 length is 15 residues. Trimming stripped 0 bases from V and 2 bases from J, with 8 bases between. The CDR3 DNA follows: TGTGCCAGCAGTGAAGCGGGGAGAACCAAAAACATTCAGTACTTC. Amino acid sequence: CASSEAGRTKNIQYF.

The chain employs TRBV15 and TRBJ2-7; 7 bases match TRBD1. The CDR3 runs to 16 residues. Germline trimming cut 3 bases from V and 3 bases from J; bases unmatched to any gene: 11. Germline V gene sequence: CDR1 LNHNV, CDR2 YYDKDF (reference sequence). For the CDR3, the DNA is TGTGCCACCAGCAGGGGACACACAGGGGACGGCTACGAGCAGTACTTC. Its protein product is CATSRGHTGDGYEQYF.

CDR3 DNA sequence: TGTGCCAGCAGGCTCCGGGACACCTCCTACGAGCAGTACTTC. This sequence encodes CASRLRDTSYEQYF. The chain has TRBV27 and TRBJ2-7, with D maybe TRBD1 (6 bases). The CDR3 covers 14 residues. V lost 6 bases and J lost 0, with 12 bases in between. The germline V gene encodes CDR1 MNHEY and CDR2 SMNVEV (reference sequence).

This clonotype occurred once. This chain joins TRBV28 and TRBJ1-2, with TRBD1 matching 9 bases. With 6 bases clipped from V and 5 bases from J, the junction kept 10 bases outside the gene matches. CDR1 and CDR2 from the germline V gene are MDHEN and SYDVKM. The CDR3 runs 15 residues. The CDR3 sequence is CASSPTGTGRYGYTF. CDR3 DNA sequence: TGTGCCAGCAGCCCGACCGGGACAGGGAGGTATGGCTACACCTTC.

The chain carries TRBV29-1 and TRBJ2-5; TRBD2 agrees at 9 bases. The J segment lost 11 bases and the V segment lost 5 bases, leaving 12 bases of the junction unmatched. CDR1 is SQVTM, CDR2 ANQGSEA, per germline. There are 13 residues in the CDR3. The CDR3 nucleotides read TGCAGCGTTCGGCTAGCGGGGACTAATGAGCAGTACTTC. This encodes CSVRLAGTNEQYF.

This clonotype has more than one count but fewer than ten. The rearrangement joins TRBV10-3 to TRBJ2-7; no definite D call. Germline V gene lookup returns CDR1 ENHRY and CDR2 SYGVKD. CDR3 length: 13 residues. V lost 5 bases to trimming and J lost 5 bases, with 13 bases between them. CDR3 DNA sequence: TGTGCCATCAGTCACACCCAGCCGAACGAGCAGTACTTC. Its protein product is CAISHTQPNEQYF.

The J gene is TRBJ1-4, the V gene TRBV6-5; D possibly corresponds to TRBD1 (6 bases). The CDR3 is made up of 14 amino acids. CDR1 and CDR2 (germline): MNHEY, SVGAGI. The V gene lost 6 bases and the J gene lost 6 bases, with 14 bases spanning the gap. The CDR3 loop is CASRQQGKDEKLFF. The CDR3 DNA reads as TGTGCCAGCAGGCAACAGGGAAAGGATGAAAAACTGTTTTTT.

The CDR3: CASSSGTGDNEQFF. CDR3 nucleotides: TGTGCCAGCAGCTCCGGGACAGGGGACAATGAGCAGTTCTTC. The V gene is TRBV5-6, the J gene TRBJ2-1; 10 nucleotides agree with TRBD1. Germline V gene data show CDR1 as SGHDT and CDR2 as YYEEEE. V lost 3 bases, J lost 5 bases, and 2 bases stayed unmatched. This CDR3 has 14 amino acids.

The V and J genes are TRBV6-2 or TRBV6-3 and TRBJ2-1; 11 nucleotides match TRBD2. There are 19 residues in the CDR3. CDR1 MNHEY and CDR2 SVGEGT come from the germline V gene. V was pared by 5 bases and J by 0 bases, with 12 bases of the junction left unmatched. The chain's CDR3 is CASSADSSGGPNSYNEQFF. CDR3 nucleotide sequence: TGTGCCAGCAGTGCGGACTCTAGCGGGGGGCCGAACTCCTACAATGAGCAGTTCTTC.